Each of the 18 T cell receptor beta chains below was sequenced from the same sample in a study of T cells expressing NK-cell markers. TCRdb derives one entry per CDR3 protein from the 5' RACE reads, leaving out DNA. The sample table includes 140,000 to 150,000 distinct CDR3 sequences. The specimen was blood T cells: a sorted CD56 or NKG2C T cell subset, CD4+ or CD8+ T cells, or bulk PBMC T cells (not recorded which). The receptors were gathered from a man aged 18-30 years in good health.

The gene calls are TRBV11-3 and TRBJ2-2; TCRdb outputs TRBD2, but without DNA this stays unchecked. The CDR3 consists of 14 residues. From germline, CDR1 is SGHNT and CDR2 YENEEA. The CDR3 sequence: CASSLGGPHRELFF. Full variable domain (outside the CDR3, taken from reference TRBV11-3 and TRBJ2-2): EAGVVQSPRYKIIEKKQPVAFWCNPISGHNTLYWYLQNLGQGPELLIRYENEEAVDDSQLPKDRFSAERLKGVDSTLKIQPAELGDSAVYLCASSLGGPHRELFFGEGSRLTVL.

The chain is built from TRBV25-1 and TRBJ2-5. This CDR3 is 13 amino acids long. Germline V gene data show CDR1 as MGHDK and CDR2 as SYGVNS. The chain's CDR3 is CASSVRDQETQYF.

The rearrangement joins TRBV5-6 to TRBJ2-7; without DNA, the TCRdb call of TRBD1 cannot be checked. The CDR3 has 15 amino acids. Looked up from germline, CDR1 is SGHDT and CDR2 is YYEEEE. This CDR3 is CASSFERGLSYEQYF.

V gene TRBV6-1 combines with J gene TRBJ2-1; TCRdb's assignment of TRBD2 cannot be checked, as there is no DNA. Germline lookup yields CDR1 MNHNS and CDR2 SASEGT. The CDR3 runs 17 residues. This CDR3 is CASSELTGVNAYNEQFF.

The V gene is TRBV20-1, the J gene TRBJ2-1; TCRdb indicates TRBD2, and absent DNA this call remains unverified. Germline V CDR1 and CDR2: DFQATT, SNEGSKA (reference sequence). CDR3 length: 15 residues. This CDR3 is CSARPLYDSYNEQFF.

The chain has TRBV5-1 and TRBJ2-1. CDR3 length: 12 amino acids. The germline V gene encodes CDR1 SGHRS and CDR2 YFSETQ. This CDR3 reads CASSAAYNEQFF.

V gene TRBV4-3 combines with J gene TRBJ2-2. The CDR3 covers 16 residues. Per germline, CDR1 LGHNA and CDR2 YSLEER. The CDR3 protein is CASSQYTKLNTGELFF.

The chain employs TRBV19 and TRBJ2-1; lacking DNA, the TRBD1 call made by TCRdb goes unchecked. The germline V gene encodes CDR1 LNHDA and CDR2 SQIVND (reference sequence). This CDR3 has 19 residues. Here the CDR3 reads CASSMAQGAILISYNEQFF.

The V and J genes are TRBV7-8 and TRBJ2-1; TCRdb's D call, TRBD1, is unchecked because there is no DNA. This CDR3 has 15 amino acids. Germline V gene lookup returns CDR1 SGHVS and CDR2 FQNEAQ. CDR3 protein: CASSLHPSGTDEQFF.

The rearrangement joins TRBV28 to TRBJ2-1; TCRdb's assignment of TRBD2 cannot be checked, as there is no DNA. The length of the CDR3 is 11 residues. From germline, CDR1 is MDHEN and CDR2 SYDVKM. CDR3 sequence reads: CASAIREKQFF.

CDR3 in amino acids: CASSQEGVKGHLNSYEQYF. The chain joins TRBV3-1 to TRBJ2-7; no DNA is available, so the TRBD1 call from TCRdb remains unchecked. Germline V gene sequence: CDR1 LGHDT, CDR2 YNNKEL (reference sequence). This CDR3 is 19 amino acids long.

This chain links TRBV6-1 with TRBJ2-5; no DNA is available, so the TRBD2 call from TCRdb remains unchecked. CDR1 is MNHNS, CDR2 SASEGT, per germline. The CDR3 extends over 14 amino acids. The CDR3 is CASGLSGLGETQYF.

The V call is TRBV5-1, the J call TRBJ2-3. Per the germline V gene, CDR1 is SGHRS and CDR2 is YFSETQ. The CDR3 covers 13 residues. The CDR3 sequence: CASSSHGTDTQYF.

The rearrangement joins TRBV30 to TRBJ2-7; there is no DNA to check the TCRdb D call of TRBD2. The CDR3 has 12 amino acids. Germline loops: CDR1 GTSNPN, CDR2 SVGIG (reference sequence). The CDR3 protein is CVLGLAGYEQYF.

The rearrangement links TRBV20-1 to TRBJ1-3; TCRdb gives TRBD1 as the D gene, but with no DNA this cannot be confirmed. The germline gives CDR1 DFQATT, CDR2 SNEGSKA (reference sequence). The CDR3 spans 15 residues. The CDR3 reads CSAREMTGAGNTIYF.

The genes are TRBV7-6 and TRBJ2-1; TCRdb returns TRBD2, unconfirmable since there is no DNA. Looked up from germline, CDR1 is SGHVS and CDR2 is FNYEAQ. The CDR3 has 16 residues. The CDR3 sequence: CASSTGTSGSYNEQFF.

This chain uses TRBV19 with TRBJ1-5; TCRdb reports TRBD1, a call that lacks DNA to check it against. Germline values: CDR1 LNHDA, CDR2 SQIVND (reference sequence). The CDR3 loop spans 15 amino acids. Here the CDR3 reads CASSAGQGAPQPQHF.

The rearrangement links TRBV12-3 or TRBV12-4 to TRBJ2-1; no DNA is available, so the TRBD2 call from TCRdb remains unchecked. The CDR3 is 18 residues long. The chain's CDR3 is CASSLPQTSVQKGNEQFF.